Shown below are 29 T cell receptor beta chains from a single sample sequenced in a study of PD-1 blockade in classical Hodgkin lymphoma (TCRdb year 2020). The intended sense of this specimen's time point label: cycle 4 day 1 (C4D1), after less than seven weeks of nivolumab. Relapse after autologous stem cell transplantation had occurred in all trial patients, and cohorts A, B and C were distinguished by prior brentuximab vedotin exposure. Libraries were prepared through the immunoSEQ multiplex PCR assay. The table comes from immuneACCESS by way of TCRdb, which keeps in-frame sequences with V and J called. Part of the clones is missing from these tables; in studies checked, under half for an unresolved V gene and the rest for unknown reasons. The sample has roughly 96,000 clones on record, about 93% of them singletons. Of the sample, about 2% is held by the ten largest clones. This material consisted of peripheral blood mononuclear cells (PBMCs), taken before the fourth cycle of nivolumab. All receptors come from a human donor with classical Hodgkin lymphoma.

CDR3 amino acids: CASSMTVSYEQYF. For the CDR3, the DNA is TGTGCCAGTAGTATGACGGTTTCCTACGAGCAGTACTTC. The chain has TRBV19 and TRBJ2-5; D is undetermined. The DNA end is a closer match to TRBJ2-7, so the J assignment may be wrong. The CDR3 length is 13 residues. Germline-derived CDR1 and CDR2 are LNHDA and SQIVND (reference sequence).

V is TRBV6-6 and J is TRBJ2-7; 8 nucleotides match TRBD2. Per the germline V gene, CDR1 is MNHNY and CDR2 is SVGAGI (reference sequence). With 2 bases clipped from V and 5 bases from J, the junction kept 11 bases outside the gene matches. The CDR3 loop spans 16 amino acids. CDR3 coding DNA: TGTGCCAGCAGTTACCTCCCCCGGACTAGCCTCCACGAGCAGTACTTC. It yields the protein CASSYLPRTSLHEQYF.

This rearrangement joins TRBV19 to TRBJ1-1; the D is unclear. The CDR3 covers 15 residues. V lost 3 bases to trimming and J lost 3 bases, with 14 bases between them. Germline V gene data show CDR1 as LNHDA and CDR2 as SQIVND (reference sequence). CDR3 region: CASSIRQRADTEAFF. In DNA, the CDR3 is TGTGCCAGTAGTATTAGGCAGCGCGCGGACACTGAAGCTTTCTTT.

The V call is TRBV10-3, the J call TRBJ1-1; perhaps TRBD1 as D (5 bases). Germline CDR1 is ENHRY and CDR2 is SYGVKD. Trimming removed 4 bases from V and 2 bases from J, with 11 bases in between. The CDR3 is made up of 14 amino acids. The DNA of the CDR3 is TGTGCCATCAGTGTCGGTCAGGGAAACACTGAAGCTTTCTTT. It yields the protein CAISVGQGNTEAFF.

Of note for this clone: It is likely a read error, because the conserved phenylalanine at the end of the CDR3 is missing. The limits of the CDR3 on the DNA are not certain, so only TCRdb's listed CDR3 is given. V is TRBV6-6 and J is TRBJ1-1. Germline CDR1 MNHNY, CDR2 SVGAGI (reference sequence). The CDR3 sequence runs 12 residues, both termini included. The CDR3 reads CASTFSLPEILG.

The CDR3 sequence: CAISADIAYEQYF. CDR3 coding DNA: TGTGCCATCAGTGCGGACATTGCCTACGAGCAGTACTTC. This sequence joins TRBV10-3 and TRBJ2-7; TRBD1 might be the D (5 bases). Trimming took off 4 bases at V and 2 bases at J, with 9 bases between the two ends. Germline CDR1 reads ENHRY; CDR2 reads SYGVKD. CDR3 length: 13 residues.

This chain joins TRBV27 and TRBJ2-1, with 8 bases identical to TRBD2. Germline CDR1 and CDR2: MNHEY and SMNVEV (reference sequence). V shed 5 bases, J shed 7 bases, and the junction held 13 bases outside the gene matches. The length of the CDR3 is 16 residues. The CDR3 region has the DNA TGTGCCAGCAGTCCGGCGTGGAGCGGGAGTATAAATGAGCAGTTCTTC. Its translation: CASSPAWSGSINEQFF.

About this clone itself: An end of the junction does not agree with germline; a read error may underlie this. The gene calls are TRBV7-7 and TRBJ1-4, with a weak D call TRBD1 (5 bases). There are 16 residues in the CDR3. The germline gives CDR1 SSHAT, CDR2 FNYEAQ (reference sequence). The CDR3, as DNA: TGTGCTAGCACCCCTCCGCTCAGGTGGGGGAATGAAAAACTGTTTTTT. It specifies CASTPPLRWGNEKLFF.

This clone appeared a few times. The chain recombines TRBV28 with TRBJ1-5, with a possible D match to TRBD1 (5 bases). The V gene's germline CDR1 is MDHEN and CDR2 SYDVKM. CDR3 length equals 14 residues. Trimming shortened V by 6 bases and J by 4 bases, and 13 bases separated the two germline ends. The CDR3 DNA follows: TGTGCCAGCAGCCCCCCCCCAGGGAATCAGCCCCAGCATTTT. It is translated as CASSPPPGNQPQHF.

The chain links TRBV6-1 to TRBJ2-7; D is perhaps TRBD2 (6 bases). V gave up 1 base and J gave up 6 bases, with 19 bases separating them. The V gene's germline CDR1 is MNHNS and CDR2 SASEGT. CDR3 length: 16 residues. This CDR3 is CASSEEGLAERCEQYF. The CDR3 DNA reads as TGTGCCAGCAGTGAAGAAGGATTAGCGGAGCGGTGCGAGCAGTACTTC.

The V gene is TRBV29-1, the J gene TRBJ2-2; D perhaps matches TRBD1 (6 bases). Germline V CDR1 and CDR2: SQVTM, ANQGSEA. Trimming took 1 base from V and 4 from J, leaving 13 bases between them. This CDR3 is 15 amino acids long. The CDR3 protein is CSVEGTGFGTGELFF. The CDR3 DNA reads as TGCAGCGTTGAAGGCACAGGGTTTGGCACCGGGGAGCTGTTTTTT.

The chain employs TRBV7-9 and TRBJ2-1, with D perhaps being TRBD1 or TRBD2 (5 bases each). The CDR3 is 16 amino acids. CDR1 and CDR2 (germline): SEHNR, FQNEAQ (reference sequence). Trimming took 5 bases from V and 5 from J, leaving 19 bases between them. The CDR3 loop is CASSPRDGPWDNEQFF. Here the CDR3 DNA reads TGTGCCAGCAGCCCGAGGGACGGCCCCTGGGACAATGAGCAGTTCTTC.

The gene calls are TRBV19 and TRBJ1-2, with a possible D match to TRBD1 (5 bases). Between the trimmed V and J ends, which lost 8 bases and 3 bases, there was a span of 13 bases. This CDR3 has 13 amino acids. The germline V gene has CDR1 LNHDA and CDR2 SQIVND (reference sequence). The CDR3 nucleotides are TGTGCCAGTTTTTCCGAGACAGACTATGGCTACACCTTC. It is translated as CASFSETDYGYTF.

V is TRBV28 and J is TRBJ2-1, with 14 bases that match TRBD2. Germline CDR1 MDHEN, CDR2 SYDVKM. V was pared by 3 bases and J by 10 bases, with 2 bases of the junction left unmatched. The CDR3 totals 14 residues. The CDR3 sequence is CASSLGLAGVEQFF. CDR3 in DNA: TGTGCCAGCAGTTTGGGACTAGCGGGAGTCGAGCAGTTCTTC.

The gene calls are TRBV30 and TRBJ2-3, with 12 positions matching TRBD2. The CDR3 length is 16 residues. The germline V gene encodes CDR1 GTSNPN and CDR2 SVGIG (reference sequence). Trimming took 2 bases from V and 4 from J; bases not matched to a gene: 7. The CDR3 is CAWSPLLAGGADTQYF. CDR3 sequence (DNA): TGTGCCTGGAGTCCCCTCCTAGCGGGAGGGGCAGATACGCAGTATTTT.

This chain joins TRBV9 and TRBJ2-1; maybe TRBD2 (7 bases). This CDR3 is built from 14 residues. Germline-derived CDR1 and CDR2 are SGDLS and YYNGEE. The V end lost 2 bases, the J end lost 6 bases, and 12 bases lay between the germline ends. This CDR3 is CASSVRGARNEQFF. CDR3 coding DNA: TGTGCCAGCAGCGTCCGGGGGGCGCGCAATGAGCAGTTCTTC.

This clone was recorded a few times. The chain has TRBV11-3 and TRBJ2-6; D is uncertain. Germline V CDR1 and CDR2: SGHNT, YENEEA. This CDR3 has 17 residues. V lost 4 bases, J lost 0 bases, and 13 bases lay in between. CDR3 bases: TGTGCCAGCAGCTCGACAACCGGAGTCTCTGGGGCCAACGTCCTGACTTTC. Translating gives CASSSTTGVSGANVLTF.

The rearrangement links TRBV6-6 to TRBJ1-5, with D perhaps matching TRBD1 (6 bases). Germline assignment: CDR1 MNHNY and CDR2 SVGAGI (reference sequence). The CDR3 is 14 amino acids. V was pared by 0 bases and J by 7 bases, with 10 bases between. CDR3 in DNA: TGTGCCAGCAGTTACTCGGGGGCCGACCAGCCCCAGCATTTT. Translated: CASSYSGADQPQHF.

The chain joins TRBV19 to TRBJ1-1; 7 nucleotides line up with TRBD1. The J segment lost 5 bases and the V segment lost 5 bases, leaving 8 bases of the junction unmatched. The CDR3 extends over 14 amino acids. Germline V CDR1 and CDR2: LNHDA, SQIVND (reference sequence). CDR3 residues: CASSAMTGSTEAFF. CDR3 DNA: TGTGCCAGTAGTGCTATGACAGGGAGTACTGAAGCTTTCTTT.

The genes are TRBV28 and TRBJ2-1; weak D call: TRBD1 (6 bases). The V gene lost 6 bases and the J gene lost 3 bases, with 15 bases spanning the gap. CDR3 length: 15 residues. Germline loops: CDR1 MDHEN, CDR2 SYDVKM. The CDR3 region is CASSSNDRIYNEQFF. The CDR3 DNA sequence: TGTGCCAGCAGCTCAAACGACAGGATCTACAATGAGCAGTTCTTC.

This sequence joins TRBV9 and TRBJ2-7, with D possibly TRBD1 on 6 matching bases. The CDR3 loop spans 17 amino acids. The V end lost 3 bases, the J end lost 3 bases, and 22 bases lay between the germline ends. Germline V gives CDR1 SGDLS, CDR2 YYNGEE. The CDR3 nucleotides read TGTGCCAGCAGCGCACCGACCACGACAGGTCTTGACTACGAGCAGTACTTC. Amino acid sequence: CASSAPTTTGLDYEQYF. Full variable domain (rest looked up from reference TRBV9 and TRBJ2-7): DSGVTQTPKHLITATGQRVTLRCSPRSGDLSVYWYQQSLDQGLQFLIQYYNGEERAKGNILERFSAQQFPDLHSELNLSSLELGDSALYFCASSAPTTTGLDYEQYFGPGTRLTVT.

The chain employs TRBV19 and TRBJ2-1; 10 bases are a match to TRBD1. The ends lost 8 bases at V and 10 bases at J; junction bases unmatched: 8. The CDR3 consists of 13 residues. Per germline, CDR1 LNHDA and CDR2 SQIVND (reference sequence). CDR3 nucleotide sequence: TGTGCCAGTCTGGGACAGGGGCCGAAGGAGCAGTTCTTC. Protein: CASLGQGPKEQFF.

The chain is built from TRBV7-9 and TRBJ2-7; 8 positions agree with TRBD2. Losses at the gene ends were 4 bases for V and 2 bases for J; bases not matched to a gene: 4. CDR3 length: 14 amino acids. Germline loops: CDR1 SEHNR, CDR2 FQNEAQ (reference sequence). CDR3 coding DNA: TGTGCCAGCAGCTCGGGACTAGAGACCTACGAGCAGTACTTC. Translating gives CASSSGLETYEQYF. Drawing the rest from reference TRBV7-9 and TRBJ2-7, the complete variable domain is DTGVSQNPRHKITKRGQNVTFRCDPISEHNRLYWYRQTLGQGPEFLTYFQNEAQLEKSRLLSDRFSAERPKGSFSTLEIQRTEQGDSAMYLCASSSGLETYEQYFGPGTRLTVT.

The chain employs TRBV28 and TRBJ2-7; 13 positions agree with TRBD2. The CDR3 spans 15 residues. J gave up 2 bases and V 6 bases, and 4 bases lay outside the gene matches. CDR1 and CDR2 from the germline V gene are MDHEN and SYDVKM. CDR3 nucleotide sequence: TGTGCCAGCAGGCCTACTAGCGGGAGGGCCTACGAGCAGTACTTC. Encoded protein: CASRPTSGRAYEQYF.

The chain couples TRBV28 to TRBJ2-1, with D possibly being TRBD2 (5 bases). The germline V gene has CDR1 MDHEN and CDR2 SYDVKM. V dropped 7 bases and J dropped 0 bases, with 16 bases sitting between them. The CDR3 contains 16 residues. CDR3 sequence: CASTSVELGSYNEQFF. For the CDR3, the DNA is TGTGCCAGCACCTCAGTCGAACTAGGCTCCTACAATGAGCAGTTCTTC.

The chain recombines TRBV6-6 with TRBJ1-1; D unclear. The CDR3 is 14 residues long. Germline assignment: CDR1 MNHNY and CDR2 SVGAGI (reference sequence). Trimming took off 2 bases at V and 1 base at J, with 8 bases between the two ends. The CDR3 is CASSYRVENTEAFF. In DNA form, the CDR3 reads TGTGCCAGCAGTTACAGGGTAGAGAACACTGAAGCTTTCTTT.

J is TRBJ2-1 and V is TRBV7-2; no clear D. The germline V and J ends were trimmed by 8 bases and 5 bases, with 4 bases remaining between them. Germline lookup yields CDR1 SGHTA and CDR2 FQGNSA. This CDR3 has 10 amino acids. This chain's CDR3 is CASGDNEQFF. In nucleotides, the CDR3 is TGTGCCAGCGGGGACAATGAGCAGTTCTTC.

CDR3 sequence reads: CATSRPDRDYGYTF. The CDR3 bases are TGTGCCACCAGCAGGCCCGACAGGGACTATGGCTACACCTTC. This chain links TRBV15 with TRBJ1-2, with TRBD1 matching over 7 bases. In germline, CDR1 is LNHNV, CDR2 YYDKDF (reference sequence). The V gene end was trimmed by 3 bases and the J gene end by 3 bases; junction bases not matched to a gene: 4. CDR3 length equals 14 residues. Drawing the rest from reference TRBV15 and TRBJ1-2, the complete variable domain is DAMVIQNPRYQVTQFGKPVTLSCSQTLNHNVMYWYQQKSSQAPKLLFHYYDKDFNNEADTPDNFQSRRPNTSFCFLDIRSPGLGDTAMYLCATSRPDRDYGYTFGSGTRLTVV.

V usage is TRBV28 and J usage is TRBJ2-1; 9 bases agree with TRBD2. The CDR3 is 16 amino acids. V was clipped by 5 bases and J by 7 bases; unmatched bases: 12. Germline V CDR1 and CDR2: MDHEN, SYDVKM. The CDR3 sequence is CASSPRLAAAGNEQFF. CDR3 nucleotide sequence: TGTGCCAGCAGTCCACGACTAGCGGCGGCGGGGAATGAGCAGTTCTTC. The full variable domain, completed using reference TRBV28 and TRBJ2-1, is DVKVTQSSRYLVKRTGEKVFLECVQDMDHENMFWYRQDPGLGLRLIYFSYDVKMKEKGDIPEGYSVSREKKERFSLILESASTNQTSMYLCASSPRLAAAGNEQFFGPGTRLTVL.